This T cell receptor beta chain was sequenced in a study of CD8+ T cells in alopecia areata. General observations from the study: Sequencing of scalp samples also includes resident alphabeta T cells from normal skin. Normal scalp showed lower clonality than lesional scalp, especially alopecia totalis/universalis.

Treatment denoted: oral pan-JAK inhibitor, 5-10 mg twice daily. Germline V gives CDR1 SSHAT, CDR2 FNYEAQ (reference sequence). V lost 0 bases and J lost 5, with 6 bases in between. The CDR3 is 13 residues long. This clone has only a few counts. What it binds is not known. In each case, RNA was isolated and then reverse transcribed into cDNA as the sequencing template. Method: immunoSEQ multiplex PCR; TCRdb's copy keeps in-frame clones and lacks some. Here the sample spans about 200,000 clones, 55% to 70% being singletons. This TCR came from a human donor with alopecia areata. The rearrangement links TRBV7-7 to TRBJ2-3, with D tentatively TRBD2 (6 bases). The material was CD4+ T cells sorted from blood, obtained at week 24, from a patient treated with tofacitinib. The CDR3 spells CASSLAREDTQYF. The CDR3 DNA is TGTGCCAGCAGCTTAGCGCGGGAAGATACGCAGTATTTT. Full variable domain (remainder filled in from reference TRBV7-7 and TRBJ2-3): GAGVSQSPRYKVTKRGQDVTLRCDPISSHATLYWYQQALGQGPEFLTYFNYEAQPDKSGLPSDRFSAERPEGSISTLTIQRTEQRDSAMYRCASSLAREDTQYFGPGTRLTVL.